The clone carrying this T cell receptor (beta chain) was detected ten times or more. The antigen is unknown. CDR3 length: 15 amino acids. V was trimmed by 2 bases and J by 2 bases, leaving 10 bases between them. Looked up from germline, CDR1 is MDHEN and CDR2 is SYDVKM. Via MiXCR, TCRdb re-called the 5' RACE reads, giving one row per CDR3 protein. This sample has hundreds of thousands of distinct CDR3 sequences, with approximately 12% found just once. The sample originates from a study of CD8 T cells in ankylosing spondylitis. Study-level points and caveats: Roughly eight highly homologous variants made up a TCR beta motif that seemed to typify ankylosing spondylitis blood.

This TCR was recovered from a male donor with ankylosing spondylitis. This chain joins TRBV28 and TRBJ2-1, with D tentatively TRBD1 (6 bases). Source material: blood, either unsorted or a sorted T cell fraction (not recorded which). The CDR3 is CASSLVGAPYNEQFF. CDR3 DNA sequence: TGTGCCAGCAGTTTAGTGGGGGCCCCCTACAATGAGCAGTTCTTC.